This T cell receptor beta chain appears in the sequencing data of a study of OX40 agonist ivuxolimab in advanced cancers. With V trimmed by 5 bases and J by 1 base, 4 bases remained unmatched. CDR3 size: 15 residues. Germline V gene data show CDR1 as LNHDA and CDR2 as SQIVND (reference sequence). Samples of blood were obtained at baseline, on cycle 4 day 1, and on cycle 7 day 1. Here immunoSEQ multiplex PCR was the method, and the copy in TCRdb shows in-frame clones only, minus some. Of approximately 39,000 clones listed, 79% are singletons. This clone came up once. This receptor was identified in an adult with an advanced solid tumor such as melanoma, head and neck, liver or kidney cancer. The sequencing here drew on CD4+ or CD8+ T cells sorted from blood, taken in a trial of the OX40 agonist ivuxolimab. This sequence joins TRBV19 and TRBJ2-3, with 9 nucleotides matching TRBD1. CDR3 in DNA: TGTGCCAGTAGTCGCCGGGACAGGGGCACAGATACGCAGTATTTT. This gives the protein CASSRRDRGTDTQYF.